The 22 T cell receptor beta chains below all came from one sample that was sequenced in a study of blood T cell repertoires in COVID-19. Profiled with immunoSEQ multiplex PCR; TCRdb holds only in-frame clones, not every one. The repertoire holds about 20,000 clones, 75% to 95% seen once, with around 7% in the top ten. Sequenced sample: peripheral blood. Receptors were obtained from a man in his 70s with active COVID-19.

The chain couples TRBV4-1 to TRBJ1-2; D uncertain. V shed 0 bases and J shed 4 bases, with 9 bases lying between them. Germline lookup yields CDR1 MGHRA and CDR2 YSYEKL. The CDR3 contains 14 residues. For the CDR3, the DNA is TGCGCCAGCAGCCAAGACAGGACTCCCTATGGCTACACCTTC. This gives the protein CASSQDRTPYGYTF.

This chain uses TRBV19 with TRBJ2-1; D might be TRBD1 (6 bases). Germline CDR1 reads LNHDA; CDR2 reads SQIVND (reference sequence). CDR3 length: 13 amino acids. The V end was cut by 5 bases, the J end by 8 bases, with 13 bases between. The CDR3 loop reads CASSPRGFDEQFF. The CDR3 coding sequence is TGTGCCAGTAGTCCCAGGGGTTTCGATGAGCAGTTCTTC.

V is TRBV6-2 or TRBV6-3 and J is TRBJ2-3, with 8 bases identical to TRBD1. The CDR3 length is 14 residues. Per the germline V gene, CDR1 is MNHEY and CDR2 is SVGEGT. V lost 4 bases, J lost 3 bases, and 3 bases stayed unmatched. For the CDR3, the DNA is TGTGCCAGCAGTTCCGGGACAGGAACAGATACGCAGTATTTT. Its protein is CASSSGTGTDTQYF.

V and J are TRBV7-7 and TRBJ2-5; TRBD1 agrees at 7 bases. Germline CDR1 and CDR2: SSHAT and FNYEAQ (reference sequence). CDR3 length: 15 amino acids. V dropped 0 bases and J dropped 5; count of bases not matched to a gene: 6. In DNA form, the CDR3 reads TGTGCCAGCAGCTTAGCACAGGGGTCCGGGGAGACCCAGTACTTC. Its translation: CASSLAQGSGETQYF.

This clone was seen just once. The gene calls are TRBV4-2 and TRBJ2-1; 10 bases map to TRBD1. The V segment lost 2 bases and the J segment 8 bases; nucleotides outside the gene matches: 6. Germline V gives CDR1 LGHNA, CDR2 YNFKEQ. This CDR3 comprises 15 residues. CDR3 DNA: TGTGCCAGCAGCCAACCGGGACAGGGGTTAGATGAGCAGTTCTTC. This encodes CASSQPGQGLDEQFF.

The rearrangement joins TRBV11-2 to TRBJ1-1; a weak D match, TRBD1 (5 bases). The CDR3 spans 13 residues. Trimming pared 5 bases from V and 5 bases from J, leaving 12 bases between. Germline-derived CDR1 and CDR2 are SGHAT and FQNNGV. The CDR3 DNA sequence: TGTGCCAGCAGCCGACAGCTTGAGACTGAAGCTTTCTTT. It codes for CASSRQLETEAFF.

This chain connects TRBV4-3 to TRBJ2-3; 11 bases line up with TRBD2. This CDR3 has 16 amino acids. CDR1 is LGHNA, CDR2 YSLEER, per germline. Losses at the gene ends were 0 bases for V and 6 bases for J; bases not matched to a gene: 5. CDR3 in DNA: TGCGCCAGCAGCCAAGATCTAGCGGGGGGATCCGATACGCAGTATTTT. This encodes CASSQDLAGGSDTQYF.

The rearrangement uses TRBV19 and TRBJ1-1, with no clear D. Germline CDR1 LNHDA, CDR2 SQIVND (reference sequence). Trimming took off 4 bases at V and 3 bases at J, with 9 bases between the two ends. The CDR3 has 13 residues. The DNA for the CDR3 is TGTGCCAGTAGTAAGAGACGGGACACTGAAGCTTTCTTT. This translates into CASSKRRDTEAFF.

V usage is TRBV5-1 and J usage is TRBJ2-1, with 7 bases that match TRBD2. Germline CDR1 is SGHRS and CDR2 is YFSETQ. The ends lost 1 base at V and 3 bases at J; junction bases unmatched: 4. The CDR3 extends over 15 amino acids. Here the CDR3 reads CASSLSGEVYNEQFF. CDR3 DNA sequence: TGCGCCAGCAGCTTGAGCGGGGAGGTCTACAATGAGCAGTTCTTC.

The chain is built from TRBV9 and TRBJ2-2; 11 bases agree with TRBD2. CDR1 and CDR2 from the germline V gene are SGDLS and YYNGEE. The CDR3 loop spans 14 amino acids. The V gene end was trimmed by 5 bases and the J gene end by 3 bases; junction bases not matched to a gene: 0. CDR3 in amino acids: CASRGLADTGELFF. CDR3 sequence (DNA): TGTGCCAGCAGGGGACTAGCGGACACCGGGGAGCTGTTTTTT.

The gene calls are TRBV5-1 and TRBJ1-2, with 12 positions matching TRBD1. Germline V gives CDR1 SGHRS, CDR2 YFSETQ. V dropped 2 bases and J dropped 6; count of bases not matched to a gene: 5. CDR3 length: 15 amino acids. For the CDR3, the DNA is TGCGCCAGCAGCTTCGGGACAGGGGGCGAAGATGGCTACACCTTC. Protein: CASSFGTGGEDGYTF.

V is TRBV20-1 and J is TRBJ1-2; tentatively, D is TRBD1 (5 bases). This CDR3 is 11 amino acids long. The V gene lost 6 bases and the J gene lost 4 bases, with 9 bases spanning the gap. The germline CDR1 and CDR2 sequences are DFQATT and SNEGSKA (reference sequence). CDR3 sequence (DNA): TGCAGTGCCCCCCAGGGCTATGGCTACACCTTC. This encodes CSAPQGYGYTF.

This rearrangement joins TRBV7-2 to TRBJ2-5; no definite D call. Trimming cost V 4 bases and J 5 bases, with 17 bases left between them. This CDR3 spans 15 amino acids. Per germline, CDR1 SGHTA and CDR2 FQGNSA. In DNA form, the CDR3 reads TGTGCCAGCAGCTACAACAAAGGAGCCGGGGAGACCCAGTACTTC. It translates to CASSYNKGAGETQYF. The variable domain in full, completed from reference TRBV7-2 and TRBJ2-5, reads GAGVSQSPSNKVTEKGKDVELRCDPISGHTALYWYRQSLGQGLEFLIYFQGNSAPDKSGLPSDRFSAERTGGSVSTLTIQRTQQEDSAVYLCASSYNKGAGETQYFGPGTRLLVL.

The chain carries TRBV4-2 and TRBJ2-1; 9 nucleotides line up with TRBD2. CDR3 size: 17 residues. The V segment lost 1 base and the J segment 4 bases; nucleotides outside the gene matches: 8. CDR1 is LGHNA, CDR2 YNFKEQ, per germline. CDR3 bases: TGTGCCAGCAGCCAAGTGGCTAGCGGGGACTCTTACAATGAGCAGTTCTTC. It codes for CASSQVASGDSYNEQFF.

This CDR3 is CASSSTGDTDQPQHF. The CDR3 DNA is TGTGCCAGCAGTTCGACAGGGGACACCGATCAGCCCCAGCATTTT. The chain links TRBV6-2 or TRBV6-3 to TRBJ1-5, with 8 bases matching TRBD1. Trimming removed 4 bases from V and 5 bases from J; junction bases left unmatched: 7. In germline, CDR1 is MNHEY, CDR2 SVGEGT. This CDR3 contains 15 residues.

The chain links TRBV28 to TRBJ2-2; TRBD1 might be the D (6 bases). Germline CDR1 reads MDHEN; CDR2 reads SYDVKM. The V end lost 6 bases, the J end lost 2 bases, and 13 bases lay between the germline ends. The CDR3 is made up of 15 amino acids. The CDR3: CASSKAGENTGELFF. CDR3 sequence (DNA): TGTGCCAGCAGCAAAGCAGGGGAAAACACCGGGGAGCTGTTTTTT.

The chain joins TRBV7-9 to TRBJ1-1; maybe TRBD1 (6 bases). The germline V gene encodes CDR1 SEHNR and CDR2 FQNEAQ (reference sequence). The germline V and J ends were trimmed by 1 base and 4 bases, with 10 bases remaining between them. This CDR3 region has 14 residues. The CDR3 loop is CASSLGGHSTEAFF. As DNA, the CDR3 is TGTGCCAGCAGCTTAGGGGGGCATAGCACTGAAGCTTTCTTT.

This chain links TRBV6-5 with TRBJ1-2; D perhaps matches TRBD1 (5 bases). Germline CDR1 is MNHEY and CDR2 is SVGAGI. Trimming left V 6 bases short and J 7 bases short, with 18 bases between. There are 14 residues in the CDR3. The CDR3 DNA sequence: TGTGCCAGCAGGGCAGGGACGGGGACTGGTGGCTACACCTTC. Translating gives CASRAGTGTGGYTF.

The chain couples TRBV27 to TRBJ2-7, with TRBD2 matching over 7 bases. V was pared by 1 base and J by 2 bases, with 11 bases of the junction left unmatched. This CDR3 comprises 17 residues. From germline, CDR1 is MNHEY and CDR2 SMNVEV (reference sequence). CDR3 region: CASSLCVLAELTYEQYF. The CDR3 nucleotides are TGTGCCAGCAGTTTATGTGTGCTAGCGGAGCTGACCTACGAGCAGTACTTC.

V and J are TRBV5-6 and TRBJ2-5, with 10 positions matching TRBD1. Germline assignment: CDR1 SGHDT and CDR2 YYEEEE. This CDR3 contains 16 residues. V gave up 0 bases and J gave up 4 bases; unmatched junction bases: 6. This CDR3 is CASSLAGTGDGETQYF. In DNA, the CDR3 is TGTGCCAGCAGCTTGGCCGGGACAGGGGATGGAGAGACCCAGTACTTC.

This chain uses TRBV28 with TRBJ2-1; 7 positions agree with TRBD2. The CDR3 is 15 residues long. In germline, CDR1 is MDHEN, CDR2 SYDVKM. Unmatched junction bases numbered 5, after V lost 1 base and J lost 5 bases. The CDR3 protein is CASSLFGGSHNEQFF. CDR3 in DNA: TGTGCCAGCAGTTTATTCGGCGGGAGCCACAATGAGCAGTTCTTC.

The chain recombines TRBV5-1 with TRBJ2-2, with D perhaps TRBD2 (5 bases). V lost 0 bases, J lost 6 bases, and 12 bases lay in between. The CDR3 runs 15 residues. CDR1 is SGHRS, CDR2 YFSETQ, per germline. This CDR3 is CASSLEYGEAGELFF. CDR3 DNA: TGCGCCAGCAGCTTGGAGTACGGGGAAGCCGGGGAGCTGTTTTTT.